This T cell receptor beta chain originates from a study of cytomegalovirus exposure and HLA in healthy donors. About the research overall: Early released data had about 85 million unique TCRs, all coming from HLA-typed donors.

This PCR relied on a set of 60 Vbeta primers and 13 Jbeta primers. Sequencing used immunoSEQ multiplex PCR; TCRdb keeps in-frame clones, though not all of them. The sample shows about 89,000 clones, roughly 80% of them seen only once. Germline-derived CDR1 and CDR2 are SGHNT and YENEEA. Between the trimmed V and J ends, which lost 5 bases and 3 bases, there was a span of 16 bases. CDR3 size: 16 residues. The origin of this receptor is a male donor in good health and CMV-seronegative. The sample consisted of PBMCs. The chain recombines TRBV11-3 with TRBJ2-2, with a possible D match to TRBD1 (6 bases). The CDR3: CASSPTSNRDTGELFF. CDR3 sequence (DNA): TGTGCCAGCAGCCCGACCTCAAACAGGGACACCGGGGAGCTGTTTTTT.